The present T cell receptor (beta chain) was sequenced within a study of cytomegalovirus exposure and HLA in healthy donors. This CDR3 spans 13 amino acids. Unmatched junction bases numbered 0, after V lost 6 bases and J lost 0 bases. CDR1 MGHDK and CDR2 SYGVNS come from the germline V gene. The PCR contained 60 Vbeta and 13 Jbeta primers. The assay was immunoSEQ multiplex PCR, and TCRdb's table has in-frame clones only and misses some. The sample lists about 190,000 clones; about 80% were seen once. Details on this clone: The target antigen is unknown.

Whole-study findings and limits: A later analysis linked around 15,000 TCR beta sequences to HLA alleles at 0.05 false discovery rate. Accurate prediction of HLA-A and HLA-B alleles (for most subjects) was reportedly achieved from TCR beta sequences. Under in vitro conditions, a few CMV-associated chains were confirmed as specific for CMV antigens. Both high specificity and high sensitivity reportedly marked the classifier's diagnosis of cytomegalovirus status.

The source is a boy aged 10-17 years in good health and CMV-seronegative. Sequencing input: PBMCs. The chain combines TRBV25-1 with TRBJ2-7; 9 bases match TRBD1. The CDR3 sequence: CASRDRGSYEQYF. The CDR3 DNA reads as TGTGCCAGCAGGGACAGGGGCTCCTACGAGCAGTACTTC.